Following are 3 T cell receptor beta chains from one sample sequenced in a study of STAT5B mutations in CD4+ large granular lymphocyte leukemia (dated by TCRdb to about 2022). Preparation of the library involved the immunoSEQ multiplex PCR assay. TCRdb mirrors the immuneACCESS table, restricted to in-frame sequences. Some clones are absent from its copies; in checked studies, under half trace to an unresolved V gene, and the reason for the others is unknown. The sample table contains approximately 36,000 clones; only one count was recorded for more than 70% of them. The top ten clones comprise around 0.57% of the sample. Material: CD4+ T cells from blood buffy coats. Receptors originate from a human donor in good health.

V and J are TRBV5-1 and TRBJ2-1, with 13 bases that match TRBD2. The CDR3 runs to 15 residues. Trimming at V came to 6 bases and at J to 9 bases, leaving 9 bases not matched to a gene. Germline assignment: CDR1 SGHRS and CDR2 YFSETQ. In DNA form, the CDR3 reads TGCGCCAGCACCTTCGGACTAGCGGGAGAGAGTGAGCAGTTCTTC. It encodes CASTFGLAGESEQFF.

The chain employs TRBV6-5 and TRBJ1-4; D is unclear. The V end was cut by 0 bases, the J end by 5 bases, with 13 bases between. Germline CDR1 is MNHEY and CDR2 is SVGAGI. There are 16 residues in the CDR3. The CDR3 loop reads CASSYSFAGSNEKLFF. DNA of the CDR3: TGTGCCAGCAGTTACTCCTTTGCGGGGTCCAATGAAAAACTGTTTTTT.

The chain has TRBV7-2 and TRBJ2-3; TRBD2 agrees at 7 bases. The CDR3 spans 15 residues. J lost 1 base, V lost 3 bases, and 4 bases had no gene match. CDR1 is SGHTA, CDR2 FQGNSA, per germline. CDR3 region: CASSLGTIGTDTQYF. The CDR3 DNA follows: TGTGCCAGCAGCTTGGGGACTATCGGCACAGATACGCAGTATTTT.